Presented here are 15 T cell receptor beta chains from one specimen sequenced in a study of cytomegalovirus exposure and HLA in healthy donors. The PCR ran on 60 Vbeta and 13 Jbeta primers. Sequencing used immunoSEQ multiplex PCR; TCRdb keeps in-frame clones, though not all of them. Seen here are approximately 110,000 clones, approximately 60% observed once, and the top ten hold 2% to 2.5%. Sequencing was done on a sample of PBMCs. These receptors originate from a woman aged 25 to 39 in good health and CMV-seronegative.

The chain combines TRBV10-2 with TRBJ2-7, with 9 nucleotides matching TRBD1. The CDR3 spans 14 residues. Germline V gives CDR1 WSHSY, CDR2 SAAADI. The V and J ends lost 5 bases and 6 bases, in that order; junction bases with no gene match: 8. CDR3 loop: CASSPDRGNREQYF. The CDR3 nucleotides read TGCGCCAGCAGTCCGGACAGGGGAAATCGCGAGCAGTACTTC.

This clone was counted between two and nine times. The V gene is TRBV23-1, the J gene TRBJ1-1, with D perhaps matching TRBD1 (6 bases). TRBV23-1 is placed among ORFs of uncertain function. The V and J ends lost 3 bases and 4 bases respectively, with 9 bases between them. CDR3 length equals 13 residues. In DNA form, the CDR3 reads TGCGCCAGCAGTCACGGACAGAGCACTGAAGCTTTCTTT. Its translation: CASSHGQSTEAFF.

This clone was counted between two and nine times. The V gene is TRBV5-1, the J gene TRBJ2-7; possible D gene TRBD2, 6 bases. Trimming left V 0 bases short and J 3 bases short, with 16 bases between. Germline V gives CDR1 SGHRS, CDR2 YFSETQ. The CDR3 covers 16 residues. The CDR3 protein is CASSLVLTGVGYEQYF. The CDR3 DNA reads as TGCGCCAGCAGCTTGGTTTTGACGGGAGTCGGCTACGAGCAGTACTTC.

The chain joins TRBV6-5 to TRBJ2-4; 7 bases line up with TRBD1. Germline CDR1 is MNHEY and CDR2 is SVGAGI. Trimming took 6 bases from V and 6 from J; bases not matched to a gene: 11. This CDR3 comprises 15 residues. CDR3 in amino acids: CASRLTQGSGNIQYF. The CDR3 DNA reads TGTGCCAGCAGACTGACACAGGGGTCGGGAAACATTCAGTACTTC.

This sequence joins TRBV4-2 and TRBJ2-6; tentatively, D is TRBD2 (5 bases). Germline CDR1 reads LGHNA; CDR2 reads YNFKEQ. V was shortened by 0 bases and J by 2 bases, with 8 bases between the two germline ends. This CDR3 is 16 amino acids long. The CDR3 sequence is CASSQDPGTGANVLTF. CDR3 nucleotide sequence: TGTGCCAGCAGCCAAGATCCGGGGACTGGGGCCAACGTCCTGACTTTC.

This clone is a singleton in its sample. The gene calls are TRBV6-6 and TRBJ2-2, with 7 bases identical to TRBD2. CDR3 length: 14 residues. Germline trimming cut 5 bases from V and 5 bases from J; bases unmatched to any gene: 5. CDR1 and CDR2 (germline): MNHNY, SVGAGI (reference sequence). The DNA of the CDR3 is TGTGCCAGCAGTGATAGCGGGTCTACCGGGGAGCTGTTTTTT. Its translation: CASSDSGSTGELFF.

The rearrangement links TRBV18 to TRBJ2-1, with 10 bases that match TRBD1. V was pared by 1 base and J by 8 bases, with 2 bases of the junction left unmatched. This CDR3 contains 14 residues. CDR1 KGHSH and CDR2 LQKENI come from the germline V gene. The CDR3 loop reads CASSPRTGGDEQFF. CDR3 DNA sequence: TGTGCCAGCTCACCACGGACAGGGGGGGATGAGCAGTTCTTC. The full variable domain, its missing parts supplied by reference TRBV18 and TRBJ2-1, is NAGVMQNPRHLVRRRGQEARLRCSPMKGHSHVYWYRQLPEEGLKFMVYLQKENIIDESGMPKERFSAEFPKEGPSILRIQQVVRGDSAAYFCASSPRTGGDEQFFGPGTRLTVL.

The V and J genes are TRBV7-3 and TRBJ2-1, with D possibly matching TRBD2 (6 bases). The V and J ends lost 5 bases and 4 bases respectively, with 15 bases between them. The CDR3 covers 15 residues. Germline CDR1 and CDR2: SGHTA and FQGTGA. The CDR3 spells CASSTLGDLYNEQFF. CDR3 nucleotides: TGTGCCAGCAGCACCCTGGGGGACTTATACAATGAGCAGTTCTTC.

This sequence joins TRBV11-3 and TRBJ2-3; 9 nucleotides align to TRBD2. J was trimmed by 4 bases and V by 0 bases; bases with no gene match: 5. The length of the CDR3 is 16 residues. Germline CDR1 SGHNT, CDR2 YENEEA. The chain's CDR3 is CASSLEAGGASDTQYF. CDR3 DNA: TGTGCCAGCAGCTTAGAGGCGGGAGGGGCCTCAGATACGCAGTATTTT.

This clone has at least ten counts. CDR3 residues: CASSILGQGSTEAFF. For the CDR3, the DNA is TGTGCCAGTAGTATATTGGGACAGGGGTCCACTGAAGCTTTCTTT. V gene TRBV19 combines with J gene TRBJ1-1, with 10 bases lining up with TRBD1. Germline CDR1 is LNHDA and CDR2 is SQIVND (reference sequence). The CDR3 spans 15 residues. Trimming cost V 2 bases and J 4 bases; bases outside gene matches: 4.

The sample holds a few counts of this clone. The identical CDR3 is also encoded by other nucleotide sequences in the sample. This chain links TRBV5-1 with TRBJ2-7, with TRBD1 identical over 8 bases. Unmatched junction bases numbered 4, after V lost 5 bases and J lost 3 bases. Germline CDR1 reads SGHRS; CDR2 reads YFSETQ. This CDR3 is 13 amino acids long. As DNA, the CDR3 is TGCGCCAGCAGTTTAGACAGGGGCTACGAGCAGTACTTC. Residues: CASSLDRGYEQYF. The full variable domain, its missing parts supplied by reference TRBV5-1 and TRBJ2-7, is KAGVTQTPRYLIKTRGQQVTLSCSPISGHRSVSWYQQTPGQGLQFLFEYFSETQRNKGNFPGRFSGRQFSNSRSEMNVSTLELGDSALYLCASSLDRGYEQYFGPGTRLTVT.

The chain couples TRBV6-5 to TRBJ2-3; the D is unclear. Deletions cut 7 bases from V and 2 bases from J, with 13 bases between. CDR1 and CDR2 (germline): MNHEY, SVGAGI. The CDR3 consists of 14 residues. Here the CDR3 reads CASKRDVLTDTQYF. Written as DNA, the CDR3 is TGTGCCAGCAAACGAGATGTACTCACAGATACGCAGTATTTT.

This sequence joins TRBV9 and TRBJ1-5; 7 bases agree with TRBD1. CDR3 size: 14 residues. Germline CDR1 is SGDLS and CDR2 is YYNGEE. With V trimmed by 4 bases and J by 5 bases, 6 bases remained unmatched. CDR3 sequence: CASSRQGFDQPQHF. The CDR3 bases are TGTGCCAGCAGCAGACAGGGATTTGATCAGCCCCAGCATTTT.

About this clone itself: At one end the junction does not follow the germline gene, possibly because of a read error. This sequence joins TRBV6-5 and TRBJ1-4, with a weak D call TRBD1 (5 bases). Per germline, CDR1 MNHEY and CDR2 SVGAGI. This CDR3 is 12 amino acids long. The CDR3, as DNA: TGTGCCAGCAGTTCCCCGGGGGAAAGACTGTTTTTT. It codes for CASSSPGERLFF.

The rearrangement joins TRBV6-1 to TRBJ2-7; 8 nucleotides match TRBD2. Germline CDR1 reads MNHNS; CDR2 reads SASEGT. This CDR3 has 14 residues. The V and J ends lost 4 bases and 4 bases, in that order; junction bases with no gene match: 6. CDR3 loop: CASSGAPGGYEQYF. The DNA of the CDR3 is TGTGCCAGCAGTGGCGCCCCGGGGGGGTACGAGCAGTACTTC.